A selection of T cell receptor beta chains follows, all from one sample in a study of blood T cell repertoires in COVID-19. Profiling relied on immunoSEQ multiplex PCR, and the TCRdb table lists in-frame clones only, not all of them. The data show roughly 250,000 clones, 75% to 85% seen once. Sequenced material: peripheral blood. Source of these receptors: a human donor in a cohort sampled during active COVID-19. Each CDR3 is given with its conserved first and last residue. D genes are given only for firm matches. Size is stated for part of the rows, as once, few or many counts, or as a class when the clone is expanded.

D	size	J	V	CDR3	DNA
.	once	TRBJ2-3	TRBV19	CASSPGPVPDTQYF	TGTGCCAGTAGCCCAGGGCCAGTTCCAGATACGCAGTATTTT
.	.	TRBJ1-5	TRBV15	CATSRDTGSNQPQHF	TGTGCCACCAGCAGAGATACGGGTAGCAATCAGCCCCAGCATTTT
.	.	TRBJ1-5	TRBV6-4	CASSDFPRNGPQHF	TGTGCCAGCAGTGACTTTCCGCGGAATGGGCCCCAGCATTTT
.	.	TRBJ1-2	TRBV5-1	CASSLAGGGGPGYTF	TGCGCCAGCAGCTTGGCCGGAGGGGGAGGGCCTGGCTACACCTTC
TRBD2	.	TRBJ2-2	TRBV7-6	CASRVAGANTGELFF	TGTGCCAGCAGAGTAGCGGGGGCGAACACCGGGGAGCTGTTTTTT
TRBD1	.	TRBJ2-7	TRBV6-6	CASSYSRDSSYEQYF	TGTGCCAGCAGTTACTCGAGGGACAGCTCCTACGAGCAGTACTTC
.	.	TRBJ2-5	TRBV5-6	CAGRGWNQETQYF	TGTGCCGGGCGGGGCTGGAACCAAGAGACCCAGTACTTC
.	.	TRBJ1-6	TRBV15	CATSRVDRDSPLHF	TGTGCCACCAGCAGAGTGGACAGAGATTCACCCCTCCACTTT
.	once	TRBJ1-5	TRBV24-1	CATKGRENQPQHF	TGTGCCACCAAGGGAAGGGAGAATCAGCCCCAGCATTTT
.	many	TRBJ1-2	TRBV5-5	CASSPLELAFFGGYTF	TGTGCCAGCAGCCCGCTGGAATTAGCGTTCTTCGGGGGCTACACCTTC
.	.	TRBJ2-2	TRBV27	CASSPGSYTGELFF	TGTGCCAGCTCTCCAGGGTCGTACACCGGGGAGCTGTTTTTT
.	.	TRBJ1-1	TRBV11-2	CASSMTENTEAFF	TGTGCCAGCAGCATGACAGAGAACACTGAAGCTTTCTTT
TRBD1	.	TRBJ2-5	TRBV5-4	CASSPKTGGVFETQYF	TGTGCCAGCAGCCCAAAGACAGGGGGTGTCTTTGAGACCCAGTACTTC
.	.	TRBJ2-4	TRBV11-1	CASSLGAGGIQYF	TGTGCCAGCAGCTTAGGTGCCGGGGGCATTCAGTACTTC
TRBD1	once	TRBJ1-1	TRBV9	CASSVQGDMNTEAFF	TGTGCCAGCAGCGTGCAGGGGGATATGAACACTGAAGCTTTCTTT
TRBD2	.	TRBJ2-3	TRBV24-1	CATSEPTSGGATDTQYF	TGTGCCACCAGTGAGCCGACTAGCGGGGGGGCCACAGATACGCAGTATTTT
TRBD1	.	TRBJ1-4	TRBV3-1/TRBV3-2	CASSLRGGTGGEKLFF	TGTGCCAGCAGCCTGAGGGGCGGGACAGGGGGTGAAAAACTGTTTTTT
.	.	TRBJ1-2	TRBV28	CASSFLNDRNYGYTF	TGTGCCAGCAGTTTTTTAAACGACAGGAACTATGGCTACACCTTC
TRBD2	.	TRBJ2-5	TRBV19	CASSSGGDEETQYF	TGTGCCAGTAGTAGCGGGGGTGACGAAGAGACCCAGTACTTC
TRBD2	.	TRBJ2-7	TRBV7-9	CASSLAPGLAGAVQYF	TGTGCCAGCAGCTTAGCTCCCGGACTAGCGGGGGCTGTGCAGTACTTC
TRBD2	.	TRBJ2-3	TRBV3-1/TRBV3-2	CASSQSGSGGTSTDTQYF	TGTGCCAGCAGCCAATCCGGGAGCGGGGGGACAAGCACAGATACGCAGTATTTT
TRBD1	many	TRBJ1-2	TRBV27	CASGTVYGYTF	TGTGCCAGCGGGACAGTTTATGGCTACACCTTC
TRBD2	.	TRBJ2-2	TRBV5-5	CASIPGLAGAGELFF	TGTGCCAGCATCCCGGGACTAGCCGGAGCCGGGGAGCTGTTTTTT
TRBD2	.	TRBJ2-1	TRBV4-1	CASSRGLAVSSYNEQFF	TGCGCCAGCAGCCGGGGACTAGCGGTGAGCTCCTACAATGAGCAGTTCTTC
.	.	TRBJ2-2	TRBV5-1	CASRRTEYSSGELFF	TGCGCCAGCAGGCGGACAGAGTATTCCTCCGGGGAGCTGTTTTTT
TRBD2	.	TRBJ2-3	TRBV24-1	CATSVPAGDRDF	TGTGCCACCAGTGTACCAGCGGGGGACCGTGATTTT
TRBD2	once	TRBJ2-7	TRBV6-2/TRBV6-3	CASTPNGGRARWNEQYF	TGTGCCAGCACCCCTAATGGGGGGAGGGCCAGGTGGAACGAGCAGTACTTC
TRBD1	.	TRBJ2-5	TRBV27	CASSLTGDQETQYF	TGTGCCAGCAGCCTAACAGGGGACCAAGAGACCCAGTACTTC
TRBD1	.	TRBJ2-5	TRBV11-3	CASSLTWTGEETQYF	TGTGCCAGCAGCTTAACGTGGACAGGGGAAGAGACCCAGTACTTC
TRBD1	.	TRBJ1-1	TRBV19	CASSFHRGNTEAFF	TGTGCCAGTAGTTTCCACAGGGGGAACACTGAAGCTTTCTTT
TRBD2	.	TRBJ2-1	TRBV19	CASSTRLAGGPYPYNEQFF	TGTGCCAGTAGTACAAGGCTAGCGGGAGGCCCATACCCTTACAATGAGCAGTTCTTC
TRBD1	.	TRBJ2-3	TRBV5-1	CASSQGQGPSTDTQYF	TGCGCCAGCAGCCAGGGACAGGGCCCTAGCACAGATACGCAGTATTTT
TRBD1	.	TRBJ1-1	TRBV5-1	CASSFWTGANTEAFF	TGCGCCAGCAGCTTTTGGACAGGGGCGAACACTGAAGCTTTCTTT